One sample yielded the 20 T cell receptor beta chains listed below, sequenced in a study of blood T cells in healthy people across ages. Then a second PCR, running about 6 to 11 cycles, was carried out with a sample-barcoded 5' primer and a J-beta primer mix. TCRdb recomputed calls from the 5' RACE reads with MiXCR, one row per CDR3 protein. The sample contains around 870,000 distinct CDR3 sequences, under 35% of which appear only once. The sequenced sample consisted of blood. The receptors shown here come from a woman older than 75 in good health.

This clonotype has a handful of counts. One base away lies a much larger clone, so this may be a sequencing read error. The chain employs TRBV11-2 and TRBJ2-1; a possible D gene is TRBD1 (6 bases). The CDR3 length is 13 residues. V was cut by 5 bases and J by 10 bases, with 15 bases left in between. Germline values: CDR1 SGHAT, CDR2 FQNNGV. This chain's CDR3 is CASSVTGFYEQFF. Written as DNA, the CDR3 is TGTGCCAGCAGCGTTACAGGGTTCTACGAGCAGTTCTTC.

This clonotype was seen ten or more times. CDR3 nucleotides: TGCGCCAGCAGCTTGGAAGGGGGGCGCGCCATCTACGAGCAGTACTTC. Translated: CASSLEGGRAIYEQYF. The chain has TRBV5-1 and TRBJ2-7; perhaps D is TRBD1 or TRBD2 (6 bases each). There are 16 residues in the CDR3. With 0 bases removed from V and 3 bases from J, the gap between germline ends came to 16 bases. Germline loops: CDR1 SGHRS, CDR2 YFSETQ. The variable domain in full, with the rest retrieved from reference TRBV5-1 and TRBJ2-7, is KAGVTQTPRYLIKTRGQQVTLSCSPISGHRSVSWYQQTPGQGLQFLFEYFSETQRNKGNFPGRFSGRQFSNSRSEMNVSTLELGDSALYLCASSLEGGRAIYEQYFGPGTRLTVT.

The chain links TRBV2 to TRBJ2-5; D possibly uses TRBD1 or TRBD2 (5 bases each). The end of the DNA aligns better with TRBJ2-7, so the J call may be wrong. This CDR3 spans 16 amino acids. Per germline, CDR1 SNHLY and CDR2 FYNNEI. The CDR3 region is CASSDWAQGGSYEQYF. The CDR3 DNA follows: TGTGCCAGCAGTGACTGGGCGCAGGGCGGGTCCTACGAGCAGTACTTC.

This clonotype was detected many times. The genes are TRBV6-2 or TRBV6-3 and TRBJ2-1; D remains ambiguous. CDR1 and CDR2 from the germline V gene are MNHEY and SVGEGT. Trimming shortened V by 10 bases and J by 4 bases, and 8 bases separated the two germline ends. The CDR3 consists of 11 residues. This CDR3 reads CATVKYNEQFF. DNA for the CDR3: TGTGCCACAGTTAAATACAATGAGCAGTTCTTC.

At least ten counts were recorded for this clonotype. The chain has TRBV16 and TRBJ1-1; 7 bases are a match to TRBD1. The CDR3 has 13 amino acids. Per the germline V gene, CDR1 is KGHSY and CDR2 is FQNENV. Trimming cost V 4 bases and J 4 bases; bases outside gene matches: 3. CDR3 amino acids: CASSRQGVTEAFF. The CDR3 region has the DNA TGTGCCAGCAGCCGACAGGGAGTCACTGAAGCTTTCTTT.

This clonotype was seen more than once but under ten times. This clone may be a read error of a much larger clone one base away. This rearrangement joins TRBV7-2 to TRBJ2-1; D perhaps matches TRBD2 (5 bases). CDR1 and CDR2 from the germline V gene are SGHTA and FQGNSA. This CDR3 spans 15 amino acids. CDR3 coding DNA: TGTGCCGGCAGCTTAGAGGGAGTTGGCTACAATGAGCAGTTCTTC. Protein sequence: CAGSLEGVGYNEQFF. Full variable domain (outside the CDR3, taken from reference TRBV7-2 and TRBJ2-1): GAGVSQSPSNKVTEKGKDVELRCDPISGHTALYWYRQSLGQGLEFLIYFQGNSAPDKSGLPSDRFSAERTGGSVSTLTIQRTQQEDSAVYLCAGSLEGVGYNEQFFGPGTRLTVL.

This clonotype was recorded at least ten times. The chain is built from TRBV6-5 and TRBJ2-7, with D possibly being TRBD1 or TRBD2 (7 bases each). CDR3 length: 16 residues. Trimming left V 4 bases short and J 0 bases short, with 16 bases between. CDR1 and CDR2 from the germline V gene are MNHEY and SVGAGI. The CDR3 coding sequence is TGTGCCAGCAGTTTAAGCGGGACAGCCTCCTCCTACGAGCAGTACTTC. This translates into CASSLSGTASSYEQYF.

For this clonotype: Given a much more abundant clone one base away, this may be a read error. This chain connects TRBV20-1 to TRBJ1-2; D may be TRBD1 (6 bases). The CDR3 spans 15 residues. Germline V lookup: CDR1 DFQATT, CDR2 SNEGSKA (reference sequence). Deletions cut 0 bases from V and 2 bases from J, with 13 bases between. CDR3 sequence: CSAREHGGDNYGYTF. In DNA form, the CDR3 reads TGCAGTGCTAGAGAGCACGGGGGCGACAACTATGGCTACACCTTC.

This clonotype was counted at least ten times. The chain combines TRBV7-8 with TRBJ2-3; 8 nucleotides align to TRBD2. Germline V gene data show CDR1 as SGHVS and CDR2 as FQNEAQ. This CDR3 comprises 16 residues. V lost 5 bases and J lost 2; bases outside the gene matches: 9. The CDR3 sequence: CASSLFSGGYTDTQYF. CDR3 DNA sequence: TGTGCCAGCAGCCTATTCAGCGGGGGTTACACAGATACGCAGTATTTT.

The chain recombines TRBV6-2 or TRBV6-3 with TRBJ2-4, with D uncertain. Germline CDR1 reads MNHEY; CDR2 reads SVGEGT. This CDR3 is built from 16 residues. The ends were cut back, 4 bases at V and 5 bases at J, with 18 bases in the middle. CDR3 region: CASSSGLGFLENIQYF. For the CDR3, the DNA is TGTGCCAGCAGTTCCGGCCTCGGATTTTTGGAAAACATTCAGTACTTC.

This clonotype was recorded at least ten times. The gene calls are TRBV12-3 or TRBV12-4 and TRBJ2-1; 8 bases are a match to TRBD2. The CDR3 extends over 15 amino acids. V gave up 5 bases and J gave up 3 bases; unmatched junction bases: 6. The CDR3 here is CASSPRSGGYNEQFF. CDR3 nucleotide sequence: TGTGCCAGCAGTCCGCGCAGCGGGGGCTACAATGAGCAGTTCTTC.

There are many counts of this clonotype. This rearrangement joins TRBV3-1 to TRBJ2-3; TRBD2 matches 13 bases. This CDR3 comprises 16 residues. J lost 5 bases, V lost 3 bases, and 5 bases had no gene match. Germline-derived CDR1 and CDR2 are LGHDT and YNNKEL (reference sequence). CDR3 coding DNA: TGTGCCAGCAGCCATCCGGGACTAGCGGGGAGAGATACGCAGTATTTT. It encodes CASSHPGLAGRDTQYF.

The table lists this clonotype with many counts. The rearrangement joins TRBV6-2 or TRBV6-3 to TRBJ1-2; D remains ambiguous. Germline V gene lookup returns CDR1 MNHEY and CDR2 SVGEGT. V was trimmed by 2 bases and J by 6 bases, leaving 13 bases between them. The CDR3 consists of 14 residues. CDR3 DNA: TGTGCCAGCAGTTACCCTAGTCAGGTCGATGGCTACACCTTC. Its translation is CASSYPSQVDGYTF.

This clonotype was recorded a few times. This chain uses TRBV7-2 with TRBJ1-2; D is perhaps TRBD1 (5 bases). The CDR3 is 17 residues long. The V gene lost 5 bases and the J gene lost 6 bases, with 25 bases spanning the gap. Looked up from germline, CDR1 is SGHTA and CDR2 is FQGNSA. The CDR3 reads CASSGMGTLFGDHGYTF. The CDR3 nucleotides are TGTGCCAGCAGCGGCATGGGGACCCTATTCGGCGACCATGGCTACACCTTC.

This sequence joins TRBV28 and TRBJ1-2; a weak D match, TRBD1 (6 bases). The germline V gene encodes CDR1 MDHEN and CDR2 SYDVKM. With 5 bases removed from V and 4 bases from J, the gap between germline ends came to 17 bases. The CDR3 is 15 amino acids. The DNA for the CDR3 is TGTGCCAGCAGTCCGACCCCTGGACAGCTCTATGGCTACACCTTC. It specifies CASSPTPGQLYGYTF.

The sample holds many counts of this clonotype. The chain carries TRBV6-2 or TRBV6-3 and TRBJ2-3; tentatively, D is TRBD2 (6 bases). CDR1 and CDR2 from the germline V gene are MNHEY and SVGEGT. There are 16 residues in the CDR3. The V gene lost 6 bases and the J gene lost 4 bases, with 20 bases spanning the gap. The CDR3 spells CASRPPPTSKADTQYF. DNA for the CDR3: TGTGCCAGCAGACCCCCTCCGACTAGTAAGGCAGATACGCAGTATTTT.

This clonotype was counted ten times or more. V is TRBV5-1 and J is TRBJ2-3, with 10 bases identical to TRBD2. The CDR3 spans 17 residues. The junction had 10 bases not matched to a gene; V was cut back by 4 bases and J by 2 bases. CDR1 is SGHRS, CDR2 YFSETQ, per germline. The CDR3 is CASSPQTSGAPTDTQYF. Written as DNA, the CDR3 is TGCGCCAGCAGCCCTCAAACTAGCGGGGCTCCCACAGATACGCAGTATTTT.

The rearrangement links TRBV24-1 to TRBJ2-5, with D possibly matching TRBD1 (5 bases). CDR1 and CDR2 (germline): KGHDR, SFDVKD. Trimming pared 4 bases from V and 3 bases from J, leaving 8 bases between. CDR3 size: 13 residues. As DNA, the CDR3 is TGTGCCACCAGTGAGGGGCCAGAAGAGACCCAGTACTTC. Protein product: CATSEGPEETQYF.

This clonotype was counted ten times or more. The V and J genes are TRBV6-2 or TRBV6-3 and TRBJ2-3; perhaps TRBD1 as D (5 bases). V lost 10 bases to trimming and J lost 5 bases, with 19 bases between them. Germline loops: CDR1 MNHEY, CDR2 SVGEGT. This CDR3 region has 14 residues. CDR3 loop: CAIRHQGGVDTQYF. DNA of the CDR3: TGTGCCATACGACATCAGGGTGGAGTAGATACGCAGTATTTT.

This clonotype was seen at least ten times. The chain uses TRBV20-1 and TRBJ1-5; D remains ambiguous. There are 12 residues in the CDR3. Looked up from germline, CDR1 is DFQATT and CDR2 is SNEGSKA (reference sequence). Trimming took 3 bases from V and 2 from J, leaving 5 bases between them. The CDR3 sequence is CSASSGNQPQHF. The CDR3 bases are TGCAGTGCTAGTTCGGGCAATCAGCCCCAGCATTTT.